These 7 T cell receptor beta chains were sequenced from one sample in a study of identical twins. Via MiXCR, TCRdb re-called the 5' RACE reads, giving one row per CDR3 protein. The sample includes roughly 350,000 distinct CDR3 sequences, about 9% of them seen just once. The material sequenced was naive T cells sorted from blood. The source is a woman aged 50 to 65 in good health.

In its sample, this clonotype was seen many times. V usage is TRBV2 and J usage is TRBJ2-3; 10 positions agree with TRBD2. Germline V gene sequence: CDR1 SNHLY, CDR2 FYNNEI. This CDR3 region has 16 residues. V lost 4 bases and J lost 6; bases outside the gene matches: 10. The CDR3, as DNA: TGTGCCAGCAGTGTGATCACTAGCGGGAAAGTGGATACGCAGTATTTT. Translated: CASSVITSGKVDTQYF.

At least ten counts were recorded for this clonotype. The chain links TRBV3-1 to TRBJ1-5; D is perhaps TRBD1 (5 bases). Germline V gene data show CDR1 as LGHDT and CDR2 as YNNKEL (reference sequence). The V end lost 1 base, the J end lost 4 bases, and 5 bases lay between the germline ends. This CDR3 has 13 residues. CDR3 coding DNA: TGTGCCAGCAGCCAAGGACAGAATCAGCCCCAGCATTTT. Encoded protein: CASSQGQNQPQHF.

In this sample, this clonotype turned up many times. V gene TRBV3-1 combines with J gene TRBJ2-7; D uncertain. Trimming took off 8 bases at V and 2 bases at J, with 13 bases between the two ends. The germline V gene encodes CDR1 LGHDT and CDR2 YNNKEL (reference sequence). The CDR3 runs 13 residues. The CDR3 sequence is CASAPRHTYEQYF. The CDR3 DNA is TGTGCCAGCGCCCCCAGGCACACCTACGAGCAGTACTTC.

The J gene is TRBJ2-2, the V gene TRBV27; tentatively, D is TRBD1 (6 bases). CDR1 is MNHEY, CDR2 SMNVEV, per germline (reference sequence). Trimming removed 0 bases from V and 6 bases from J, with 14 bases in between. The CDR3 loop spans 16 amino acids. This CDR3 is CASSLSGRGLSGELFF. The DNA of the CDR3 is TGTGCCAGCAGTTTATCCGGCAGGGGCTTATCCGGGGAGCTGTTTTTT.

This clonotype has more than one count but fewer than ten. Here the CDR3 DNA reads TGTGCCAGCACAGTTAGTATGGGCGGCTACACCTTC. Protein sequence: CASTVSMGGYTF. V gene TRBV12-3 or TRBV12-4 combines with J gene TRBJ1-2; D is ambiguous. V was trimmed by 7 bases and J by 8 bases, leaving 14 bases between them. The CDR3 totals 12 residues.

This clonotype was seen a handful of times. The rearrangement links TRBV2 to TRBJ2-7; D possibly corresponds to TRBD2 (6 bases). The CDR3 spans 13 residues. Germline V gene data show CDR1 as SNHLY and CDR2 as FYNNEI. The CDR3 loop reads CAGGSIERGEQYF. CDR3 coding DNA: TGTGCGGGGGGATCCATAGAACGAGGCGAGCAGTACTTC.

The chain combines TRBV20-1 with TRBJ1-3; 7 bases agree with TRBD1. Germline CDR1 DFQATT, CDR2 SNEGSKA (reference sequence). The CDR3 covers 14 residues. V was clipped by 6 bases and J by 0 bases; unmatched bases: 5. The DNA of the CDR3 is TGCAGTGCCGGACGGGACAGCTCTGGAAACACCATATATTTT. It translates to CSAGRDSSGNTIYF.